A single sample is the source of the 13 T cell receptor beta chains below, sequenced in a study of shared clonotypes between healthy human individuals. Assay: immunoSEQ multiplex PCR; the TCRdb copy retains only in-frame clones and omits some. Found here are some 2,500,000 clones, over 85% of them singletons; the top ten hold around 0.4%. Sequences were obtained from naive CD4+ T cells from PBMCs. Sample subset: CD45RA+ positively selected. These receptors all come from a man aged 18 to 29 in good health. Some clones in this sample may be carry-over from other donors' samples.

The chain is built from TRBV28 and TRBJ2-2; the match to TRBD2 covers 10 bases. This CDR3 contains 17 residues. Looked up from germline, CDR1 is MDHEN and CDR2 is SYDVKM. The ends lost 2 bases at V and 6 bases at J; junction bases unmatched: 9. The CDR3 nucleotides read TGTGCCAGCAGTTTAGGCGGACTAGCGGAGATTGCCGGGGAGCTGTTTTTT. It encodes CASSLGGLAEIAGELFF.

The chain has TRBV7-9 and TRBJ2-1, with 11 positions matching TRBD2. The CDR3 runs 15 residues. V shed 5 bases, J shed 5 bases, and the junction held 5 bases outside the gene matches. CDR1 and CDR2 from the germline V gene are SEHNR and FQNEAQ (reference sequence). The CDR3: CASSEGLAENNEQFF. The CDR3 nucleotides read TGTGCCAGCAGCGAGGGACTAGCGGAGAACAATGAGCAGTTCTTC.

V is TRBV5-8 and J is TRBJ2-1, with 14 bases matching TRBD2. The germline CDR1 and CDR2 sequences are SGHTS and YDEGEE. V lost 4 bases to trimming and J lost 15 bases; unmatched junction nucleotides: 9. There are 14 residues in the CDR3. The CDR3 nucleotides are TGTGCCAGCAGCCGCCCGGGACTAGCGGGAGTTCTGTTCTTC. As protein: CASSRPGLAGVLFF. The variable domain in full, with the rest retrieved from reference TRBV5-8 and TRBJ2-1, is EAGVTQSPTHLIKTRGQQATLRCSPISGHTSVYWYQQALGLGLQFLLWYDEGEERNRGNFPPRFSGRQFPNYSSELNVNALELEDSALYLCASSRPGLAGVLFFGPGTRLTVL.

J is TRBJ2-1 and V is TRBV5-4, with 9 bases fitting TRBD1. V trimming: 4 bases; J trimming: 5 bases; junction bases outside the gene matches: 7. The CDR3 totals 15 residues. The germline V gene has CDR1 SGHNT and CDR2 YYREEE (reference sequence). This chain's CDR3 is CASSLGRDRDNEQFF. CDR3 bases: TGTGCCAGCAGCCTGGGACGGGACAGGGACAATGAGCAGTTCTTC.

The chain carries TRBV28 and TRBJ1-5, with 8 bases matching TRBD1. Trimming removed 7 bases from V and 2 bases from J; junction bases left unmatched: 10. CDR1 is MDHEN and CDR2 is SYDVKM in the germline V gene. The CDR3 length is 16 residues. In nucleotides, the CDR3 is TGTGCCAGCATGACAGGGGCTGGTTTTGGCAATCAGCCCCAGCATTTT. Amino acids: CASMTGAGFGNQPQHF.

On this clone: Other DNA sequences in this specimen translate into the identical CDR3. J is TRBJ1-2 and V is TRBV5-1, with D possibly TRBD1 on 5 matching bases. Germline lookup yields CDR1 SGHRS and CDR2 YFSETQ. The ends were cut back, 4 bases at V and 4 bases at J, with 8 bases in the middle. The CDR3 totals 12 residues. The CDR3 DNA sequence: TGCGCCAGCAGCCCCCAGGGCTATGGCTACACCTTC. This encodes CASSPQGYGYTF. Complete variable domain (other parts from reference TRBV5-1 and TRBJ1-2): KAGVTQTPRYLIKTRGQQVTLSCSPISGHRSVSWYQQTPGQGLQFLFEYFSETQRNKGNFPGRFSGRQFSNSRSEMNVSTLELGDSALYLCASSPQGYGYTFGSGTRLTVV.

The chain joins TRBV29-1 to TRBJ2-7; the D is unclear. Germline assignment: CDR1 SQVTM and CDR2 ANQGSEA. V dropped 5 bases and J dropped 3 bases, with 11 bases sitting between them. This CDR3 contains 12 residues. The DNA of the CDR3 is TGCAGCGTTCATACCCGGAACTACGAGCAGTACTTC. Amino acids: CSVHTRNYEQYF.

V usage is TRBV5-1 and J usage is TRBJ2-3; TRBD2 aligns across 16 bases. The germline V gene has CDR1 SGHRS and CDR2 YFSETQ. V shed 5 bases, J shed 3 bases, and the junction held 12 bases outside the gene matches. This CDR3 region has 19 residues. The CDR3 nucleotides read TGCGCCAGCAGTACCGGGACTAGCGGGAGGGCCTCGGGGACAGATACGCAGTATTTT. Protein sequence: CASSTGTSGRASGTDTQYF.

The rearrangement uses TRBV18 and TRBJ2-3; D gene uncertain. The CDR3 loop spans 11 amino acids. V lost 4 bases, J lost 5 bases, and 4 bases lay in between. From germline, CDR1 is KGHSH and CDR2 LQKENI. The CDR3 DNA reads as TGTGCCAGCTCACGGGAAGATACGCAGTATTTT. Its translation: CASSREDTQYF.

This chain connects TRBV19 to TRBJ2-7; 8 nucleotides align to TRBD2. V shed 4 bases, J shed 5 bases, and the junction held 7 bases outside the gene matches. Germline assignment: CDR1 LNHDA and CDR2 SQIVND (reference sequence). The CDR3 is 14 residues long. CDR3 DNA sequence: TGTGCCAGTAGTAGCGGGAGGCTCTACCACGAGCAGTACTTC. It codes for CASSSGRLYHEQYF.

This rearrangement joins TRBV15 to TRBJ2-3; 10 bases align to TRBD2. The ends lost 5 bases at V and 0 bases at J; junction bases unmatched: 5. CDR1 and CDR2 from the germline V gene are LNHNV and YYDKDF (reference sequence). The CDR3 is 16 residues long. CDR3 in DNA: TGTGCCACCAGCGCCGGACTAGCGGCTAGCACAGATACGCAGTATTTT. Translation gives CATSAGLAASTDTQYF.

A note on this clone: At the DNA level, this CDR3 is encoded by other sequences in the same sample as well. This sequence joins TRBV19 and TRBJ1-1; D is perhaps TRBD1 (6 bases). The germline V gene encodes CDR1 LNHDA and CDR2 SQIVND (reference sequence). The V end lost 4 bases, the J end lost 0 bases, and 6 bases lay between the germline ends. The CDR3 has 13 amino acids. As DNA, the CDR3 is TGTGCCAGTAGTAACAGGGTGAACACTGAAGCTTTCTTT. Translating gives CASSNRVNTEAFF.

The chain carries TRBV28 and TRBJ1-6, with D unclear. CDR1 and CDR2 from the germline V gene are MDHEN and SYDVKM. V was pared by 4 bases and J by 8 bases, with 9 bases between. The CDR3 consists of 13 residues. The CDR3 DNA sequence: TGTGCCAGCAGTTCCGGGTACGATTCACCCCTCCACTTT. Translated, it gives CASSSGYDSPLHF.